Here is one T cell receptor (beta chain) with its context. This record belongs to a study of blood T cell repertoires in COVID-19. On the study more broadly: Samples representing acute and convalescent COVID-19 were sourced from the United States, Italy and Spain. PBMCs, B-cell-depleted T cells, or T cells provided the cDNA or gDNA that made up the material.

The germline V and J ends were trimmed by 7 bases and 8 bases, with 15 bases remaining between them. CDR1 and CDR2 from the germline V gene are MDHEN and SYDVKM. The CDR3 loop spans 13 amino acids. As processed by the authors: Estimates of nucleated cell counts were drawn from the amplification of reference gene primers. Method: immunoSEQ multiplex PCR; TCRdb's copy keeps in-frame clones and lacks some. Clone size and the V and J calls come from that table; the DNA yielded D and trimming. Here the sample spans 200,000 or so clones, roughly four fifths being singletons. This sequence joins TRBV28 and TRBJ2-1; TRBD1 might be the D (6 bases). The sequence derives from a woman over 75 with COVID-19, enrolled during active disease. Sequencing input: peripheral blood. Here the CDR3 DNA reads TGTGCCAGCAACCTACAGGGTAGAGATGAGCAGTTCTTC. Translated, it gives CASNLQGRDEQFF.